The following is a T cell receptor beta chain sequence with its context. This sample is drawn from a study of T cell responses to AZD1222 COVID-19 vaccine. Second-dose intervals near 4 or 12 weeks were combined. V shed 7 bases, J shed 6 bases, and the junction held 11 bases outside the gene matches. Germline V lookup: CDR1 MNHEY, CDR2 SVGAGI. The CDR3 runs 15 residues. Sequencing used immunoSEQ multiplex PCR; TCRdb keeps in-frame clones, though not all of them. The table lists 90,000 to 120,000 clones, 75% to 95% of them singletons. Sequenced here: peripheral blood, sampled 28 days after the second AZD1222 dose. The sequence came from an adult who received the AZD1222 COVID-19 vaccine. The chain combines TRBV6-5 with TRBJ2-3; 9 nucleotides line up with TRBD2. The CDR3 bases are TGTGCCAGCACTCTCCGCGGGAGGGCCTTGGATACGCAGTATTTT. Encoded protein: CASTLRGRALDTQYF.